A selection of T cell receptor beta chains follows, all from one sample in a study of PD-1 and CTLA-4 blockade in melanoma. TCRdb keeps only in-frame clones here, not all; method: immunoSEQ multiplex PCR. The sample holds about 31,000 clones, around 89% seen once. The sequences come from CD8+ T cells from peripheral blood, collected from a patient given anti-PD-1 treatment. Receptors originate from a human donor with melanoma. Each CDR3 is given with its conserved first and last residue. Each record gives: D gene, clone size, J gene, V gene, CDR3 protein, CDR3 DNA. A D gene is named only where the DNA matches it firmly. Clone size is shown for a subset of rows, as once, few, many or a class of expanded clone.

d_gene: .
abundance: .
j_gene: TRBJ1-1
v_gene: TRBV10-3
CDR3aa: CAINQGTANTEAFF
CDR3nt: TGTGCCATCAACCAAGGCACGGCGAACACTGAAGCTTTCTTT

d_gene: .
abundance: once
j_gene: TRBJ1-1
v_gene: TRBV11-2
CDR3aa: CASSLLVLGNTEAFF
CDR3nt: TGTGCCAGCAGCTTGTTAGTGTTAGGGAACACTGAAGCTTTCTTT

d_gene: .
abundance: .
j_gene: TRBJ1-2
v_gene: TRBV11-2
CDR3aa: CASSLATPLKGYTF
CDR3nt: TGTGCCAGCAGCTTAGCCACACCTCTTAAAGGCTACACCTTC

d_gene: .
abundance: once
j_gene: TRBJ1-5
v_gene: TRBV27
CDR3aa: CASSSTGYNQPQHF
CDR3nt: TGTGCCAGCAGTTCCACCGGGTACAATCAGCCCCAGCATTTT

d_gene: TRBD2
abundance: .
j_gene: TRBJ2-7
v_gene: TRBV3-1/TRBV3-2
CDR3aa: CASSHSGTSGGSYEQYF
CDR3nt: TGTGCCAGCAGTCACTCCGGGACTAGCGGGGGTTCCTACGAGCAGTACTTC

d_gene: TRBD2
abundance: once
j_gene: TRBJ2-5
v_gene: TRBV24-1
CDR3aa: CATSDLTSGGVGQETQYF
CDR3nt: TGTGCCACCAGTGATCTCACTAGCGGGGGGGTAGGGCAAGAGACCCAGTACTTC

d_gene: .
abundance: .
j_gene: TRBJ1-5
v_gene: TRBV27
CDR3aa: CASSFSGSNQPQHF
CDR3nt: TGTGCCAGCAGTTTCTCAGGGAGCAATCAGCCCCAGCATTTT

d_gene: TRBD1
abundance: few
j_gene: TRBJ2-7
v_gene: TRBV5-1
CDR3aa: CASSLEPGQGSEQYF
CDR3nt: TGCGCCAGCAGCTTGGAACCGGGACAGGGGAGCGAGCAGTACTTC

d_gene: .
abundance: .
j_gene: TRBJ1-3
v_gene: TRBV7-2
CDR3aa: CASSLDAGVGNTIYF
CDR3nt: TGTGCCAGCAGCTTAGATGCAGGGGTTGGAAACACCATATATTTT

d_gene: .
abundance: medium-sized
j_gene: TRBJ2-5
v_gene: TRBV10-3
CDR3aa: CAISELFQETQYF
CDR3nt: TGTGCCATCAGTGAGTTGTTCCAAGAGACCCAGTACTTC

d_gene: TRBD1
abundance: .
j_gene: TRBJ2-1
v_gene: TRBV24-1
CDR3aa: CATSEVPGQGLEEQFF
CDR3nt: TGTGCCACCAGTGAGGTCCCGGGACAGGGCCTCGAGGAGCAGTTCTTC

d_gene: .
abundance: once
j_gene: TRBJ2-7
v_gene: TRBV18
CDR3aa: CASSRRDMPYEQYF
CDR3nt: TGTGCCAGCTCACGAAGGGACATGCCCTACGAGCAGTACTTC

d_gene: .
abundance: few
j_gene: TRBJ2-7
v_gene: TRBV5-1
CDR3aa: CASSGIGQHNSYEQYF
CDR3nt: TGCGCCAGCAGCGGGATTGGACAGCACAACTCCTACGAGCAGTACTTC

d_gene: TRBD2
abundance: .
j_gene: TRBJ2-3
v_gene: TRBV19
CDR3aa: CASSIGTSGGDTQYF
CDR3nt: TGTGCCAGTAGTATCGGCACTAGCGGGGGAGATACGCAGTATTTT

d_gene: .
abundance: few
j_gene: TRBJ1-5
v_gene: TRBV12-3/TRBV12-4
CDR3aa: CASSIGGNQPQHF
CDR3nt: TGTGCCAGCAGCATCGGGGGGAATCAGCCCCAGCATTTT

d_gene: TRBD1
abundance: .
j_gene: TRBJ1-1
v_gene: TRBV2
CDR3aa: CAIQTGGYTEAFF
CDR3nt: TGTGCCATCCAGACAGGGGGGTACACTGAAGCTTTCTTT

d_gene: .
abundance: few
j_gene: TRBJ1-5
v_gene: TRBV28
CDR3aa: CASSSAGDPSNQPQHF
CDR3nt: TGTGCCAGCAGCTCCGCAGGGGACCCTAGCAATCAGCCCCAGCATTTT

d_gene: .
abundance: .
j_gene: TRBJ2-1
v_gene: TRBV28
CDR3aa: CAILPAGGTHNEQFF
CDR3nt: TGTGCCATCCTTCCGGCCGGAGGGACCCACAATGAGCAGTTCTTC

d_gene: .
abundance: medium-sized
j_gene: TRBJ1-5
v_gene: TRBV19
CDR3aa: CASSMPGNQPQHF
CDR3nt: TGTGCCAGTAGTATGCCTGGCAATCAGCCCCAGCATTTT

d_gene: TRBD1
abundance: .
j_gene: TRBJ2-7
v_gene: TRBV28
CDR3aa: CASSMTGASAYEQYF
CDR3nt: TGTGCCAGCAGTATGACAGGGGCATCGGCCTACGAGCAGTACTTC

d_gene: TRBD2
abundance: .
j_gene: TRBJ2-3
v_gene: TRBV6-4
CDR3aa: CATPGTSGETDTQYF
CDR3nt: TGTGCCACCCCCGGGACTAGCGGGGAAACAGATACGCAGTATTTT

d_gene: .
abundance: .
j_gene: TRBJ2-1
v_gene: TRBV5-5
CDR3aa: CASSPEVSGSYNEQFF
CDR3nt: TGTGCCAGCAGCCCGGAGGTATCCGGCTCCTACAATGAGCAGTTCTTC

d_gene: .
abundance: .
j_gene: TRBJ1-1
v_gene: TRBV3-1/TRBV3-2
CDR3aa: CASSQGTGWAEAFF
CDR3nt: TGTGCCAGCAGCCAAGGGACGGGGTGGGCTGAAGCTTTCTTT

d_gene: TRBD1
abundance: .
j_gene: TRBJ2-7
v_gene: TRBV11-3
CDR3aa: CASSLDGFRDRSSYEQYF
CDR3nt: TGTGCCAGCAGCTTAGATGGATTCCGGGACAGGAGCTCCTACGAGCAGTACTTC

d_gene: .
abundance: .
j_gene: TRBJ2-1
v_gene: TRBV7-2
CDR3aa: CASSLTGGRNNEQFF
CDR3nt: TGTGCCAGCAGCTTAACCGGGGGCCGCAACAATGAGCAGTTCTTC

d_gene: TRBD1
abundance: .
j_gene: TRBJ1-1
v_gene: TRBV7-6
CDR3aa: CASSLGQPDTEAFF
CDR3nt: TGTGCCAGCAGCTTGGGACAGCCGGACACTGAAGCTTTCTTT

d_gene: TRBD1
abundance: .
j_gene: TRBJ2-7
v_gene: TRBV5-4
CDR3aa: CASSPGQGAYEQYF
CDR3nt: TGTGCCAGCAGCCCTGGACAGGGGGCCTACGAGCAGTACTTC

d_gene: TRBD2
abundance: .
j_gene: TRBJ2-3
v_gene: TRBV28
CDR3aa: CASSPGLAGVAADTQYF
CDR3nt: TGTGCCAGCAGCCCGGGACTAGCCGGAGTAGCGGCAGATACGCAGTATTTT

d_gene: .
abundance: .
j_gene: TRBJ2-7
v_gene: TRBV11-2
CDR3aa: CASSLTALEQYF
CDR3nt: TGTGCCAGCAGCTTAACAGCTCTGGAGCAGTACTTC

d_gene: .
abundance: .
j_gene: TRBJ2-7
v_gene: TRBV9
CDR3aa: CASSVAGDTYEQYF
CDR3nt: TGTGCCAGCAGCGTAGCGGGGGATACCTACGAGCAGTACTTC

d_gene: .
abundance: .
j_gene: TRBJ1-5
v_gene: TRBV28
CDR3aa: CASSEPKTGGNQPQHF
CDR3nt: TGTGCCAGCAGTGAACCCAAGACAGGCGGGAATCAGCCCCAGCATTTT

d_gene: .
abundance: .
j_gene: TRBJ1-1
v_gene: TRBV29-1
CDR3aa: CSVAKRGSSSDYTEAFF
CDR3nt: TGCAGCGTTGCGAAGAGGGGAAGCAGTTCGGACTACACTGAAGCTTTCTTT

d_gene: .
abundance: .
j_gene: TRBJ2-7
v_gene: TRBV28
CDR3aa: CASSSPGPEQYF
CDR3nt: TGTGCCAGCAGTTCGCCGGGCCCCGAGCAGTACTTC

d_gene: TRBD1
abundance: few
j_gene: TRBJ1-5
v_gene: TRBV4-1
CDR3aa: CASSQDGDSYQPQHF
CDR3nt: TGCGCCAGCAGCCAAGATGGGGACAGCTATCAGCCCCAGCATTTT

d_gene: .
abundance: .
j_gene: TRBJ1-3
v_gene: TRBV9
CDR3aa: CASSTPPGSGNTIYF
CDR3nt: TGTGCCAGCAGCACCCCCCCAGGCTCTGGAAACACCATATATTTT

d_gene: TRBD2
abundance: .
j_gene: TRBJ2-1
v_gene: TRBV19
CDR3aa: CASKTSGGAGEQFF
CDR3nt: TGTGCCAGCAAGACTAGCGGGGGGGCGGGTGAGCAGTTCTTC

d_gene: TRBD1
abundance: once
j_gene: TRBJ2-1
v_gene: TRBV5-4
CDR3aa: CAGGTGGNNEQFF
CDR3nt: TGTGCCGGGGGGACAGGGGGGAACAATGAGCAGTTCTTC

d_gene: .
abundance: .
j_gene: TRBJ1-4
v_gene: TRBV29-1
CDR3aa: CSVEADNEKLFF
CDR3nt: TGCAGCGTTGAGGCAGACAATGAAAAACTGTTTTTT

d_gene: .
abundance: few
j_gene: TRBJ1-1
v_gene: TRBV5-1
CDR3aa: CASSSGRIMNTEAFF
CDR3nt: TGCGCCAGCTCTTCGGGACGCATCATGAACACTGAAGCTTTCTTT

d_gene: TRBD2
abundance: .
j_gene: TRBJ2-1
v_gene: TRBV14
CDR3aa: CASSQLAGGPNEQFF
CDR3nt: TGTGCCAGCAGCCAACTAGCGGGGGGGCCCAATGAGCAGTTCTTC

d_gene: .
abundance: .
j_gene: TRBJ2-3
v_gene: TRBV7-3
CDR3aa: CASSSSTDTQYF
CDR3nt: TGTGCCAGCAGCTCCAGCACAGATACGCAGTATTTT

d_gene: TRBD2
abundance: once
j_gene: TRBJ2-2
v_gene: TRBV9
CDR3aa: CASSVGSGGSGELFF
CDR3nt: TGTGCCAGCAGCGTAGGTAGCGGGGGTTCCGGGGAGCTGTTTTTT

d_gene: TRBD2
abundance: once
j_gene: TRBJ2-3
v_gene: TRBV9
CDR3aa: CASSSGTSGALTDTQYF
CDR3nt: TGTGCCAGCAGCAGCGGGACTAGCGGGGCCCTCACAGATACGCAGTATTTT

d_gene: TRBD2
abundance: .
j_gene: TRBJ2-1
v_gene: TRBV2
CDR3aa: CASRFSGGGDEQFF
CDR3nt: TGTGCCAGCAGATTTAGCGGGGGCGGGGATGAGCAGTTCTTC

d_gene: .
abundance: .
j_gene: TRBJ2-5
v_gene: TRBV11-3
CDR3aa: CASSLTDRQETQYF
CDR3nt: TGTGCCAGCAGCCTGACCGACCGACAAGAGACCCAGTACTTC